Each of the 24 T cell receptor beta chains below was sequenced from the same sample in a study of PD-L1 blockade in urothelial cancer. Generated by immunoSEQ multiplex PCR, the TCRdb table keeps only in-frame clones and is missing some. The sample yields some 20,000 clones, around nine tenths seen once. Material: PBMCs, obtained around atezolizumab (anti-PD-L1) treatment. The source of these receptors is a man between 45 and 60 years old with urothelial cancer.

This chain links TRBV6-6 with TRBJ1-5; TRBD1 might be the D (6 bases). There are 16 residues in the CDR3. CDR1 and CDR2 (germline): MNHNY, SVGAGI (reference sequence). V gave up 6 bases and J gave up 6 bases, with 21 bases separating them. Here the CDR3 DNA reads TGTGCCAGCAGAGTGAGTGACGGGGGGGCCGTTCAGCCCCAGCATTTT. It yields the protein CASRVSDGGAVQPQHF.

This chain links TRBV10-1 with TRBJ2-7; 7 bases agree with TRBD1. This CDR3 contains 13 residues. Unmatched junction bases numbered 2, after V lost 3 bases and J lost 3 bases. Looked up from germline, CDR1 is WNHNN and CDR2 is SYGVQD (reference sequence). The CDR3 nucleotides are TGCGCCAGCAGTGACCGACAGGGCTACGAGCAGTACTTC. It is translated as CASSDRQGYEQYF.

The chain is built from TRBV27 and TRBJ2-6; D ambiguous. The CDR3 consists of 13 residues. Per the germline V gene, CDR1 is MNHEY and CDR2 is SMNVEV (reference sequence). Trimming removed 7 bases at V and 4 bases at J, with 8 bases between. CDR3 region: CASIGSGANVLTF. CDR3 DNA sequence: TGTGCCAGCATCGGTTCCGGGGCCAACGTCCTGACTTTC.

Comments on this clone: A read error may account for a junction end that differs from germline. In the same sample, other DNA sequences code for this CDR3. The chain recombines TRBV7-7 with TRBJ2-1; TRBD1 is a possible D gene (5 bases). The CDR3 length is 13 residues. Germline CDR1 SSHAT, CDR2 FNYEAQ (reference sequence). CDR3 bases: TGTGCTAGCAGCTCTGACAGCTACAATGAGCAGTTCTTC. Its protein is CASSSDSYNEQFF. The complete variable domain, with remaining parts taken from reference TRBV7-7 and TRBJ2-1, reads GAGVSQSPRYKVTKRGQDVTLRCDPISSHATLYWYQQALGQGPEFLTYFNYEAQPDKSGLPSDRFSAERPEGSISTLTIQRTEQRDSAMYRCASSSDSYNEQFFGPGTRLTVL.

The chain joins TRBV18 to TRBJ1-5; unclear D gene. V gave up 2 bases and J gave up 2 bases, with 10 bases separating them. CDR1 is KGHSH and CDR2 is LQKENI in the germline V gene. This CDR3 has 15 residues. CDR3 DNA: TGTGCCAGCTCACCAGAGGGAAGAGGCAATCAGCCCCAGCATTTT. As protein: CASSPEGRGNQPQHF.

The rearrangement uses TRBV27 and TRBJ2-7, with a weak D call TRBD1 (5 bases). V dropped 5 bases and J dropped 1 base, with 15 bases sitting between them. Looked up from germline, CDR1 is MNHEY and CDR2 is SMNVEV (reference sequence). This CDR3 is built from 15 residues. The CDR3 nucleotides read TGTGCCAGCAGTAAAAAACAGGCGCGATCCTACGAGCAGTACTTC. Its protein is CASSKKQARSYEQYF.

This clone has a handful of counts. This CDR3 reads CASSLRDYTLELFF. The CDR3 DNA reads as TGTGCCAGCAGCTTACGGGACTACACCTTGGAGCTGTTTTTT. The chain couples TRBV7-8 to TRBJ2-2, with 7 positions matching TRBD2. The CDR3 has 14 residues. V dropped 2 bases and J dropped 10; count of bases not matched to a gene: 7. CDR1 is SGHVS and CDR2 is FQNEAQ in the germline V gene. Full variable domain (rest looked up from reference TRBV7-8 and TRBJ2-2): GAGVSQSPRYKVAKRGQDVALRCDPISGHVSLFWYQQALGQGPEFLTYFQNEAQLDKSGLPSDRFFAERPEGSVSTLKIQRTQQEDSAVYLCASSLRDYTLELFFGEGSRLTVL.

In DNA form, the CDR3 reads TGTGCCAGCCGCACCAACCCCGGGGGTGAGCAGTTCTTC. Its translation: CASRTNPGGEQFF. The V and J genes are TRBV11-2 and TRBJ2-1, with D maybe TRBD2 (6 bases). Trimming removed 8 bases from V and 9 bases from J, with 17 bases in between. Germline V gene lookup returns CDR1 SGHAT and CDR2 FQNNGV. CDR3 size: 13 residues.

The genes are TRBV7-8 and TRBJ1-2; 7 bases line up with TRBD1. CDR3 size: 16 residues. Germline V gives CDR1 SGHVS, CDR2 FQNEAQ. The V segment lost 7 bases and the J segment 4 bases; nucleotides outside the gene matches: 15. The CDR3 spells CASTGGTAEISYGYTF. As DNA, the CDR3 is TGTGCCAGCACGGGGGGGACAGCCGAAATTTCCTATGGCTACACCTTC.

The rearrangement joins TRBV5-5 to TRBJ2-7; D unclear. The CDR3 covers 16 residues. Germline values: CDR1 SGHKS, CDR2 YYEKEE (reference sequence). The V end lost 0 bases, the J end lost 0 bases, and 13 bases lay between the germline ends. CDR3 nucleotide sequence: TGTGCCAGCAGCTTGGCCAGGAATTATAGCTCCTACGAGCAGTACTTC. It is translated as CASSLARNYSSYEQYF.

The chain is built from TRBV27 and TRBJ2-1; 16 bases agree with TRBD2. Germline lookup yields CDR1 MNHEY and CDR2 SMNVEV (reference sequence). V shed 2 bases and J 3 bases; nucleotides not matched to a gene: 1. The CDR3 length is 17 residues. CDR3 residues: CASSLGTSGRDYNEQFF. CDR3 coding DNA: TGTGCCAGCAGTTTAGGGACTAGCGGGAGGGACTACAATGAGCAGTTCTTC.

A single count supports this clone. The rearrangement links TRBV6-6 to TRBJ2-7; TRBD2 matches 10 bases. CDR3 length: 15 amino acids. Trimming cost V 6 bases and J 3 bases; bases outside gene matches: 8. CDR1 MNHNY and CDR2 SVGAGI come from the germline V gene (reference sequence). CDR3 bases: TGTGCCAGCAGCCAGGGGGCTAGCGGGGGCTACGAGCAGTACTTC. It yields the protein CASSQGASGGYEQYF.

V and J are TRBV25-1 and TRBJ1-5; TRBD1 might be the D (5 bases). The ends were cut back, 2 bases at V and 5 bases at J, with 7 bases in the middle. CDR1 MGHDK and CDR2 SYGVNS come from the germline V gene. This CDR3 is 13 amino acids long. As DNA, the CDR3 is TGTGCCAGCAGTGAAAGGGGTTATCAGCCCCAGCATTTT. Residues: CASSERGYQPQHF.

V usage is TRBV7-2 and J usage is TRBJ2-6; TRBD2 agrees at 12 bases. The length of the CDR3 is 18 residues. The ends lost 5 bases at V and 0 bases at J; junction bases unmatched: 5. The germline V gene encodes CDR1 SGHTA and CDR2 FQGNSA. CDR3 sequence reads: CASSARLAGASGANVLTF. The CDR3 DNA sequence: TGTGCCAGCAGCGCGCGACTAGCGGGGGCCTCTGGGGCCAACGTCCTGACTTTC.

The chain links TRBV5-4 to TRBJ2-7; 8 bases line up with TRBD1. Looked up from germline, CDR1 is SGHNT and CDR2 is YYREEE (reference sequence). The CDR3 loop spans 16 amino acids. With 4 bases clipped from V and 1 base from J, the junction kept 10 bases outside the gene matches. The chain's CDR3 is CASSGGTGYPSYEQYF. CDR3 bases: TGTGCCAGCAGCGGGGGGACAGGCTACCCATCCTACGAGCAGTACTTC.

The chain couples TRBV9 to TRBJ2-1; 9 positions agree with TRBD2. Germline V gives CDR1 SGDLS, CDR2 YYNGEE. V was clipped by 2 bases and J by 6 bases; unmatched bases: 6. This CDR3 has 15 residues. The CDR3 sequence: CASSVGSGGPNEQFF. Here the CDR3 DNA reads TGTGCCAGCAGCGTGGGTAGCGGGGGTCCCAATGAGCAGTTCTTC.

V usage is TRBV5-4 and J usage is TRBJ2-1; 12 positions match TRBD2. CDR1 SGHNT and CDR2 YYREEE come from the germline V gene (reference sequence). The CDR3 has 16 residues. V lost 4 bases to trimming and J lost 8 bases; unmatched junction nucleotides: 10. CDR3 sequence reads: CASSPTSGGWVHEQFF. The CDR3 DNA sequence: TGTGCCAGCAGCCCGACTAGCGGGGGTTGGGTCCATGAGCAGTTCTTC.

The rearrangement links TRBV7-8 to TRBJ1-5; 7 bases match TRBD1. After removal of 1 base from V and 3 bases from J, the junction contained 9 bases not matched to a gene. This CDR3 is 17 amino acids long. Germline loops: CDR1 SGHVS, CDR2 FQNEAQ. This CDR3 reads CASSLGTGPRTNQPQHF. Here the CDR3 DNA reads TGTGCCAGCAGCTTAGGGACAGGTCCCAGGACCAATCAGCCCCAGCATTTT.

This chain connects TRBV11-3 to TRBJ2-2, with 9 bases matching TRBD1. This CDR3 is 15 amino acids long. Trimming removed 5 bases from V and 6 bases from J; junction bases left unmatched: 7. The germline V gene has CDR1 SGHNT and CDR2 YENEEA. As DNA, the CDR3 is TGTGCCAGCAGCCCGGGACAGGGTGGATCCGGGGAGCTGTTTTTT. Translated: CASSPGQGGSGELFF.

This chain connects TRBV15 to TRBJ2-1; 12 nucleotides align to TRBD2. The CDR3 spans 17 residues. V lost 6 bases to trimming and J lost 2 bases; unmatched junction nucleotides: 8. Germline lookup yields CDR1 LNHNV and CDR2 YYDKDF (reference sequence). CDR3 in DNA: TGTGCCACCAGTCGGACTAGCGGGGAGAGGGCCTACAATGAGCAGTTCTTC. It yields the protein CATSRTSGERAYNEQFF.

By proportion, this clone is large. The genes are TRBV9 and TRBJ1-2, with 7 bases fitting TRBD1. V was pared by 4 bases and J by 0 bases, with 6 bases of the junction left unmatched. The germline V gene encodes CDR1 SGDLS and CDR2 YYNGEE. The CDR3 is 15 residues long. CDR3 coding DNA: TGTGCCAGCAGCCGATCCGGGACAGCTAACTATGGCTACACCTTC. Amino acid sequence: CASSRSGTANYGYTF.

In its sample, this clone was seen once. The chain links TRBV10-2 to TRBJ2-2, with a tentative D call TRBD2 (6 bases). The CDR3 is 13 amino acids. Trimming shortened V by 6 bases and J by 5 bases, and 10 bases separated the two germline ends. Germline V gives CDR1 WSHSY, CDR2 SAAADI. The CDR3 DNA is TGCGCCAGCAGACTAGCACAAACCGGGGAGCTGTTTTTT. Translated, it gives CASRLAQTGELFF.

V is TRBV18 and J is TRBJ2-6; D is possibly TRBD1 (6 bases). This CDR3 is built from 16 residues. Germline CDR1 and CDR2: KGHSH and LQKENI. Trimming took off 5 bases at V and 2 bases at J, with 13 bases between the two ends. CDR3 in DNA: TGTGCCAGCTCAAATTCAAACAGGGCTGGGGCCAACGTCCTGACTTTC. Translating it yields CASSNSNRAGANVLTF.

The V and J genes are TRBV10-2 and TRBJ2-2, with a tentative D call TRBD2 (6 bases). Germline CDR1 reads WSHSY; CDR2 reads SAAADI. V lost 2 bases, J lost 6 bases, and 13 bases lay in between. The CDR3 sequence is 15 residues long. The CDR3 DNA reads as TGCGCCAGCAGTGAGGGGGACTTCCCGGCCGGGGAGCTGTTTTTT. This translates into CASSEGDFPAGELFF.